These 14 T cell receptor beta chains were all obtained from the same sample, sequenced in a study of shared clonotypes between healthy human individuals. The assay was immunoSEQ multiplex PCR, and TCRdb's table has in-frame clones only and misses some. The table shows some 2 million clones, with roughly 95% occurring only once. The sample taken for sequencing was naive CD4+ T cells sorted from blood. Subset in this sample: CD45RA+ positively selected. Receptor source: a man aged 18 to 29 in good health.

The chain joins TRBV12-5 to TRBJ1-2, with TRBD1 matching over 7 bases. The CDR3 totals 15 residues. With 5 bases clipped from V and 2 bases from J, the junction kept 8 bases outside the gene matches. Per the germline V gene, CDR1 is LGHNT and CDR2 is FRNRAP. CDR3 coding DNA: TGTGCTAGTGGTCAAGGGGACAGTCGGAACTATGGCTACACCTTC. Translated, it gives CASGQGDSRNYGYTF.

This chain joins TRBV18 and TRBJ1-2, with D possibly matching TRBD1 (5 bases). Germline V gene lookup returns CDR1 KGHSH and CDR2 LQKENI. The V end lost 3 bases, the J end lost 4 bases, and 12 bases lay between the germline ends. The CDR3 is made up of 14 amino acids. The CDR3, as DNA: TGTGCCAGCTCACCGTCGGGGGAAAGCTATGGCTACACCTTC. Its translation: CASSPSGESYGYTF.

The chain has TRBV10-2 and TRBJ1-1, with D possibly matching TRBD1 (6 bases). Trimming took off 2 bases at V and 6 bases at J, with 13 bases between the two ends. The CDR3 contains 14 residues. Germline-derived CDR1 and CDR2 are WSHSY and SAAADI. CDR3 DNA: TGCGCCAGCAGTGAGACAGGGCTTGTCGCTGAAGCTTTCTTT. Protein sequence: CASSETGLVAEAFF.

The sample holds one count of this clone. Other DNA sequences in this specimen translate into the identical CDR3. The gene calls are TRBV6-1 and TRBJ1-2, with 9 nucleotides matching TRBD1. After removal of 6 bases from V and 3 bases from J, the junction contained 2 bases not matched to a gene. The CDR3 contains 13 residues. Looked up from germline, CDR1 is MNHNS and CDR2 is SASEGT. The chain's CDR3 is CASRRTGDYGYTF. As DNA, the CDR3 is TGTGCCAGCAGGCGGACAGGGGACTATGGCTACACCTTC.

V is TRBV10-3 and J is TRBJ1-2; D is uncertain. The ends were cut back, 4 bases at V and 0 bases at J, with 12 bases in the middle. CDR3 length: 15 amino acids. Per the germline V gene, CDR1 is ENHRY and CDR2 is SYGVKD. CDR3 nucleotide sequence: TGTGCCATCAGTGGAAATTCAGGTACTAACTATGGCTACACCTTC. Its protein product is CAISGNSGTNYGYTF.

The chain uses TRBV18 and TRBJ1-5; no definite D call. The CDR3 contains 16 residues. In germline, CDR1 is KGHSH, CDR2 LQKENI. Trimming pared 2 bases from V and 7 bases from J, leaving 18 bases between. In DNA form, the CDR3 reads TGTGCCAGCTCACCAACATTATACCCCGCGGGGCAGCCCCAGCATTTT. It codes for CASSPTLYPAGQPQHF.

V and J are TRBV10-3 and TRBJ1-1; D is possibly TRBD1 (6 bases). CDR1 is ENHRY and CDR2 is SYGVKD in the germline V gene. The ends were cut back, 2 bases at V and 4 bases at J, with 14 bases in the middle. This CDR3 is 15 amino acids long. The CDR3 spells CAISEPRTEGTEAFF. DNA of the CDR3: TGTGCCATCAGTGAGCCACGGACAGAGGGCACTGAAGCTTTCTTT.

The chain has TRBV6-1 and TRBJ1-3; TRBD1 matches at 7 bases. V shed 9 bases, J shed 0 bases, and the junction held 8 bases outside the gene matches. The germline V gene has CDR1 MNHNS and CDR2 SASEGT. The CDR3 has 15 amino acids. DNA for the CDR3: TGTGCCAGTAATGAGGGACAGATCTCTGGAAACACCATATATTTT. It specifies CASNEGQISGNTIYF.

The gene calls are TRBV18 and TRBJ2-3; D is unresolved. Trimming stripped 5 bases from V and 7 bases from J, with 10 bases between. Germline V gene data show CDR1 as KGHSH and CDR2 as LQKENI. This CDR3 has 12 amino acids. The CDR3 bases are TGTGCCAGCTCATCCGGGTCCTATACGCAGTATTTT. This sequence encodes CASSSGSYTQYF. The full variable domain, with the rest looked up from reference TRBV18 and TRBJ2-3, is NAGVMQNPRHLVRRRGQEARLRCSPMKGHSHVYWYRQLPEEGLKFMVYLQKENIIDESGMPKERFSAEFPKEGPSILRIQQVVRGDSAAYFCASSSGSYTQYFGPGTRLTVL.

The chain carries TRBV29-1 and TRBJ1-6, with 9 bases fitting TRBD1. The ends lost 5 bases at V and 2 bases at J; junction bases unmatched: 4. There are 15 residues in the CDR3. The germline gives CDR1 SQVTM, CDR2 ANQGSEA. The CDR3 region has the DNA TGCAGCGTTAGGACAGGGGCTGCCTATAATTCACCCCTCCACTTT. It translates to CSVRTGAAYNSPLHF.

The chain couples TRBV10-3 to TRBJ1-2; D possibly corresponds to TRBD1 (5 bases). The CDR3 has 13 amino acids. Germline CDR1 and CDR2: ENHRY and SYGVKD. V was cut by 5 bases and J by 1 base, with 8 bases left in between. This chain's CDR3 is CAISQGGNYGYTF. CDR3 coding DNA: TGTGCCATCAGTCAGGGCGGTAACTATGGCTACACCTTC.

This clone was recorded a few times. V usage is TRBV5-4 and J usage is TRBJ2-7; 12 bases match TRBD2. Trimming at V came to 4 bases and at J to 2 bases, leaving 4 bases not matched to a gene. The germline V gene encodes CDR1 SGHNT and CDR2 YYREEE (reference sequence). The CDR3 sequence is 15 residues long. The CDR3 reads CASSNGLAGTYEQYF. Here the CDR3 DNA reads TGTGCCAGCAGCAACGGACTAGCGGGAACCTACGAGCAGTACTTC.

This chain links TRBV29-1 with TRBJ2-3; D call uncertain. The V gene's germline CDR1 is SQVTM and CDR2 ANQGSEA. V lost 6 bases to trimming and J lost 2 bases, with 15 bases between them. The CDR3 is made up of 14 amino acids. The chain's CDR3 is CSVGHWPATDTQYF. The DNA of the CDR3 is TGCAGCGTAGGGCATTGGCCTGCCACAGATACGCAGTATTTT.

This clone was detected once. The chain combines TRBV25-1 with TRBJ1-1; D unclear. The germline V gene encodes CDR1 MGHDK and CDR2 SYGVNS. V shed 3 bases and J shed 5 bases, with 10 bases lying between them. The CDR3 covers 13 residues. The CDR3 protein is CASSDPGNTEAFF. CDR3 coding DNA: TGTGCCAGCAGTGATCCCGGTAATACTGAAGCTTTCTTT.